This note documents a single TCR beta chain sequence. What it recognizes is unknown. The data derive from a study of shared clonotypes between healthy human individuals. TCRdb keeps only in-frame clones here, not all; method: immunoSEQ multiplex PCR. The top ten hold around 0.4% of the sample, which has 2 million to 2.5 million clones, over 90% seen once. The CDR3 length is 15 residues. Germline-derived CDR1 and CDR2 are SGHRS and YFSETQ. Trimming cost V 0 bases and J 3 bases; bases outside gene matches: 1. General observations from the study: Among a few donors, roughly 5% of naive CD4 clonotypes were found in common. A limitation of the genetic and exposure-history diversity represented arose from few donors. Some clonotypes were shared by all four sorted-subset donors, while others were not shared. The non-shared ones had lower generation probabilities than the shared ones.

Recent vaccinations or acute infections were absent in the healthy HIV-negative adult donors. Sequencing was carried out using naive CD4+ T cells from PBMCs. Subset given: CD45RA+ positively selected. This TCR was sampled from a man between 18 and 35 years old in good health. Some clones in this sample may be carry-over from other donors' samples. The chain has TRBV5-1 and TRBJ2-1, with TRBD1 matching over 9 bases. In nucleotides, the CDR3 is TGCGCCAGCAGCTTGGGGGACAGGGACTACAATGAGCAGTTCTTC. As protein: CASSLGDRDYNEQFF.